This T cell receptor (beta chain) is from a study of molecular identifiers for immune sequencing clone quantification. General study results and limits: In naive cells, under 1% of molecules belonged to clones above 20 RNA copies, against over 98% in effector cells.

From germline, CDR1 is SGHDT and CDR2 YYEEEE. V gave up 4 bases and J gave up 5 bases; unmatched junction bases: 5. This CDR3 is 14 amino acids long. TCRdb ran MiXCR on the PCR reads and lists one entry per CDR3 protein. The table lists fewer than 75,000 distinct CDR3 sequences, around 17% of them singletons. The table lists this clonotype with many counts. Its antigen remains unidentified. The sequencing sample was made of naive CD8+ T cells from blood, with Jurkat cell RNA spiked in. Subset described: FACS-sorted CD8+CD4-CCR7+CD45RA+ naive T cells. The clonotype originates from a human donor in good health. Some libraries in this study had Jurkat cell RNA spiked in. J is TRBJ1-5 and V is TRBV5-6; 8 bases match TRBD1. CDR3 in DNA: TGTGCCAGCAGCAAGGGACAGGCCTATCAGCCCCAGCATTTT. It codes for CASSKGQAYQPQHF.